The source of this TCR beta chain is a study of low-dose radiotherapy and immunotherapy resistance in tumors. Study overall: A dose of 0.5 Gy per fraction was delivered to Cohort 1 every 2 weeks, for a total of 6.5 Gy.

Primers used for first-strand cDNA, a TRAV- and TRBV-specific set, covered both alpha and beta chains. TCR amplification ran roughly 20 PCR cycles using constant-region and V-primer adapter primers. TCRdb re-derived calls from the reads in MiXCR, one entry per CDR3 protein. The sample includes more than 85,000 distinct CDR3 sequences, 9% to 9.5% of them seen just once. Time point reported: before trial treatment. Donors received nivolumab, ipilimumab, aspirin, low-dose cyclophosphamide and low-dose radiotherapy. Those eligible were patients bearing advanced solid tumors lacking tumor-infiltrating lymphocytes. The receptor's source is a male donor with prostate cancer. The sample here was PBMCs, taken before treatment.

CDR3 amino acids: CASKLSAAGGSVTGELFF. Written as DNA, the CDR3 is TGTGCCAGCAAGTTGTCTGCGGCGGGAGGGAGCGTAACCGGGGAGCTGTTTTTT. The genes are TRBV2 and TRBJ2-2; 9 bases agree with TRBD2. Germline V lookup: CDR1 SNHLY, CDR2 FYNNEI. The CDR3 loop spans 18 amino acids. V lost 7 bases and J lost 5; bases outside the gene matches: 17.